This TCR beta chain was captured in a study of human T cells and chemical hapten exposure (dated by TCRdb to about 2021). Regarding the complete study: For sensitization, 2% DPC in acetone was applied to a 2 cm by 2 cm area of upper inner arm skin. Weekly therapeutic DPC doses were additionally applied to the scalp of patients throughout the roughly 25-week study period. Patch testing was done on the upper back using Finn chambers containing 0.01% DPC, and results were scored after 6 days according to International Contact Dermatitis Research Group standards. The patient cohort, mostly female, included alopecia areata with under or over 50% scalp involvement, alopecia totalis and alopecia universalis. The libraries were sequenced as a pool, and the TCR yield per sample differed mostly because of small variations in library volumes within the pool. The study tracked peripheral blood TCR repertoire changes in vivo during primary and secondary sensitization to the hapten diphenylcyclopropenone (DPC) in alopecia patients. Blood samples were taken from patients before sensitization (week 0) and then at 2, 6 and about 24 weeks after DPC sensitization. Nearly 30 alopecia patients provided blood for TCR sequencing at one to four time points (pre-sensitization, 2, 6 and 24 weeks). Here is what the overall study found, with its caveats: DPC sensitization did not change how many TCRs were above 1 in 1000 frequency, and no evidence was found of alterations in global repertoire structure. After repeated subsampling, changes were observed in the strength of the expansion versus patch-test correlation and in the threshold at which the correlation became significant. Alopecia, a presumed autoimmune disease, was present in all patients, so the immune response of the patients might differ from that of healthy individuals. A positive correlation was found between the number of PT1 expanded TCRs and patch test score, with significance reached at thresholds 8, 16 and 32 but not 4. Compared with pre-sensitization or healthy control sets, expanded TCRs formed significantly more large CDR3 similarity clusters, which is consistent with antigen-driven responses.

The time point label here, explained by the study, means: pre-sensitization, week 0. What this sample's treatment or condition label stands for: therapeutic diphenylcyclopropenone sensitization with weekly scalp DPC. At every patch-test visit, the blood draw took place before the patch test was put on. To be eligible, patients had to be aged 18 to 70, diagnosed with alopecia and judged suitable for DPC therapy, while pregnant patients were excluded. Total RNA was extracted from unfractionated whole blood that had been collected in Tempus Blood RNA tubes. The CDR3 goes from the cysteine to the phenylalanine over 11 residues. Solely the CDR3 DNA is kept, with 33 bases framed from the first base. Trimming removed 4 bases from V and 7 bases from J, leaving 8 bases between the germline ends. CDR1 and CDR2, per the germline V gene, are SGHTA and FQGNSA. To prepare the library, RACE was applied. Sequenced on a NextSeq 500. During library preparation, unique molecular identifiers were attached to individual cDNA molecules so that TCRs could be counted in a quantitative, reproducible way. From each blood RNA sample, both TCR alpha and TCR beta chains were sequenced. On the study's bioinformatics: A median of approximately 96,000 TCRs per sample was observed, with a range of roughly 20,000 to 750,000. The Decombinator software suite was used to annotate the V, J and CDR3 of the TCR reads. For PS versus PT1 abundance plots, all samples were subsampled to the same number of TCRs (28,000). TCRs were defined as expanded if absent before sensitization and observed at least eight times at the 2-week time point. TCRdb reworked the public reads: Q25 trimming with fastp, MiXCR clone assembly, productive beta chains retained. Rows are unified per CDR3 protein, each entry keeping the most common DNA and genes. TCRdb, not the original authors, processed these V and J calls. The sample yields over 55,000 distinct CDR3 sequences; 9.9% were counted once. The ten largest clones take up 9.6% of the sample.

Turning to this clonotype: No antigen is known for it. The record has no base qualities; no much larger clone is one base away.

The TCR sequence derives from a man between 35 and 55 years old with alopecia areata. Some clones in this sample may be carry-over from other donors' samples. In this chain, TRBV7-2 is recombined with TRBJ2-7; too little of a D gene remains to name it. The starting material was whole blood, obtained in connection with sensitization to the hapten diphenylcyclopropenone (DPC). The CDR3 is CASSSDREQYF. The base sequence is TGTGCCAGCAGCTCCGACCGTGAGCAGTACTTC.